What follows are 2 T cell receptor beta chains derived from one specimen sequenced in a study of T cell responses to AZD1222 COVID-19 vaccine. TCRdb's copy holds only in-frame clones and misses some; the assay was immunoSEQ multiplex PCR. This table holds 150,000 to 200,000 clones, 90% to 95% found once. Here the sequenced sample was peripheral blood, taken on day 0 of AZD1222 vaccination. The receptors were gathered from an adult in good health.

This rearrangement joins TRBV10-3 to TRBJ1-1; 7 nucleotides match TRBD1. The CDR3 has 15 amino acids. Trimming cost V 4 bases and J 5 bases; bases outside gene matches: 10. Looked up from germline, CDR1 is ENHRY and CDR2 is SYGVKD. The CDR3 nucleotides are TGTGCCATCAGTGGGGTAGGGGGCCAGGGAACTGAAGCTTTCTTT. Its translation: CAISGVGGQGTEAFF.

The V gene is TRBV18, the J gene TRBJ1-5; D unclear. Germline CDR1 and CDR2: KGHSH and LQKENI. The germline V and J ends were trimmed by 3 bases and 1 base, with 13 bases remaining between them. This CDR3 comprises 16 residues. CDR3 region: CASSPYRGGSNQPQHF. The CDR3 region has the DNA TGTGCCAGCTCACCTTACCGGGGAGGGAGCAATCAGCCCCAGCATTTT.